The rows below give T cell receptor beta chains drawn from one sample of a study of blood T cell repertoires in COVID-19. The repertoire was sequenced with immunoSEQ multiplex PCR; TCRdb's copy has only in-frame clones and lacks some. The data show tens of thousands of clones, about 81% seen once. The sample taken for sequencing was peripheral blood. The receptors were sampled from a man in his 70s with active COVID-19. Both conserved end residues are part of each CDR3. Fields, in order: D gene, J gene, CDR3 length, clone size, V gene, CDR3 protein, CDR3 DNA. The D gene is left open where the match is weak. Clone sizes are given selectively: once, few, many, or a class where the clone is expanded.

d_gene: TRBD1; j_gene: TRBJ1-3; len: 14; abundance: once; v_gene: TRBV2; CDR3aa: CASLSGGSSNTIYF; CDR3nt: TGTGCCAGCTTATCAGGGGGTTCATCAAACACCATATATTTT
d_gene: TRBD1; j_gene: TRBJ1-3; len: 14; abundance: once; v_gene: TRBV5-1; CDR3aa: CASSQGADGNTIYF; CDR3nt: TGCGCCAGCAGCCAGGGGGCGGACGGAAACACCATATATTTT
d_gene: .; j_gene: TRBJ2-7; len: 15; abundance: .; v_gene: TRBV7-2; CDR3aa: CASSQVVSGSYEQYF; CDR3nt: TGTGCCAGCAGCCAAGTGGTTAGCGGCTCCTACGAGCAGTACTTC
d_gene: TRBD2; j_gene: TRBJ2-2; len: 17; abundance: .; v_gene: TRBV11-2; CDR3aa: CASTSYGGGDYTGELFF; CDR3nt: TGTGCCAGCACCTCGTACGGGGGAGGGGATTACACCGGGGAGCTGTTTTTT
d_gene: TRBD2; j_gene: TRBJ2-1; len: 17; abundance: .; v_gene: TRBV4-2; CDR3aa: CASSPSSGGGPYNEQFF; CDR3nt: TGTGCCAGCAGCCCATCATCGGGGGGAGGGCCCTACAATGAGCAGTTCTTC
d_gene: .; j_gene: TRBJ2-2; len: 15; abundance: .; v_gene: TRBV6-2/TRBV6-3; CDR3aa: CASSPKDTYTGELFF; CDR3nt: TGTGCCAGCAGTCCCAAGGACACATACACCGGGGAGCTGTTTTTT
d_gene: TRBD1; j_gene: TRBJ1-4; len: 16; abundance: .; v_gene: TRBV18; CDR3aa: CASSPQGANGNEKLFF; CDR3nt: TGTGCCAGCTCACCCCAGGGGGCGAACGGTAATGAAAAACTGTTTTTT
d_gene: .; j_gene: TRBJ2-7; len: 14; abundance: .; v_gene: TRBV5-4; CDR3aa: CASSLWDTYYEQYF; CDR3nt: TGTGCCAGCAGCTTGTGGGACACGTACTACGAGCAGTACTTC
d_gene: TRBD1; j_gene: TRBJ1-1; len: 15; abundance: .; v_gene: TRBV6-5; CDR3aa: CASRSGTGGNTEAFF; CDR3nt: TGTGCCAGCAGATCCGGGACAGGGGGGAACACTGAAGCTTTCTTT
d_gene: .; j_gene: TRBJ2-1; len: 19; abundance: .; v_gene: TRBV5-1; CDR3aa: CASSRTGTLIAGAPGEQFF; CDR3nt: TGCGCCAGCAGCCGGACAGGGACCCTTATAGCGGGAGCCCCGGGTGAGCAGTTCTTC
d_gene: .; j_gene: TRBJ2-3; len: 14; abundance: once; v_gene: TRBV19; CDR3aa: CASPFGGGTDTQYF; CDR3nt: TGTGCCAGCCCTTTCGGCGGGGGCACAGATACGCAGTATTTT
d_gene: .; j_gene: TRBJ1-4; len: 12; abundance: once; v_gene: TRBV6-5; CDR3aa: CASSYANEKLFF; CDR3nt: TGTGCCAGCAGTTACGCGAATGAAAAACTGTTTTTT
d_gene: .; j_gene: TRBJ1-3; len: 17; abundance: .; v_gene: TRBV18; CDR3aa: CASSPNRLGASGNTIYF; CDR3nt: TGTGCCAGCTCACCGAACCGCCTGGGGGCCTCTGGAAACACCATATATTTT
d_gene: TRBD2; j_gene: TRBJ2-1; len: 16; abundance: .; v_gene: TRBV24-1; CDR3aa: CATSDSGLAGLDEQFF; CDR3nt: TGTGCCACCAGTGATTCGGGACTAGCGGGATTGGATGAGCAGTTCTTC
d_gene: TRBD1; j_gene: TRBJ2-1; len: 14; abundance: .; v_gene: TRBV5-1; CDR3aa: CASSRDRALNEQFF; CDR3nt: TGCGCCAGCAGCCGGGACAGGGCCCTTAATGAGCAGTTCTTC
d_gene: TRBD2; j_gene: TRBJ2-4; len: 16; abundance: .; v_gene: TRBV19; CDR3aa: CASSYPGLAAKNIQYF; CDR3nt: TGTGCCAGTAGTTACCCGGGACTAGCGGCCAAAAACATTCAGTACTTC
d_gene: .; j_gene: TRBJ2-7; len: 13; abundance: .; v_gene: TRBV9; CDR3aa: CASSIRDSYEQYF; CDR3nt: TGTGCCAGCAGTATCAGGGACTCCTACGAGCAGTACTTC
d_gene: TRBD2; j_gene: TRBJ2-7; len: 15; abundance: few; v_gene: TRBV7-8; CDR3aa: CASSSGLAGAYEQYF; CDR3nt: TGTGCCAGCAGCTCAGGACTAGCGGGAGCCTACGAGCAGTACTTC
d_gene: TRBD2; j_gene: TRBJ2-7; len: 15; abundance: .; v_gene: TRBV28; CDR3aa: CASREGLAGTYEQYF; CDR3nt: TGTGCCAGCAGGGAAGGACTAGCGGGAACCTACGAGCAGTACTTC
d_gene: TRBD1; j_gene: TRBJ1-2; len: 15; abundance: once; v_gene: TRBV7-8; CDR3aa: CASSQGQGVLGGYTF; CDR3nt: TGTGCCAGCAGCCAGGGACAGGGGGTCCTAGGAGGCTACACCTTC
d_gene: .; j_gene: TRBJ1-5; len: 15; abundance: .; v_gene: TRBV28; CDR3aa: CASSLSAKGNQPQHF; CDR3nt: TGTGCCAGCAGTTTAAGTGCTAAGGGGAATCAGCCCCAGCATTTT
d_gene: TRBD2; j_gene: TRBJ2-1; len: 16; abundance: .; v_gene: TRBV19; CDR3aa: CASSPTSGRAHNEQFF; CDR3nt: TGTGCCAGTAGTCCTACTAGCGGGAGGGCCCACAATGAGCAGTTCTTC
d_gene: TRBD1; j_gene: TRBJ1-4; len: 15; abundance: once; v_gene: TRBV7-6; CDR3aa: CASSLGQGANEKLFF; CDR3nt: TGTGCCAGCAGCTTAGGACAGGGGGCTAATGAAAAACTGTTTTTT
d_gene: .; j_gene: TRBJ1-4; len: 16; abundance: .; v_gene: TRBV6-4; CDR3aa: CASSEISAGTNEKLFF; CDR3nt: TGTGCCAGCAGTGAGATCTCGGCAGGGACTAATGAAAAACTGTTTTTT
d_gene: TRBD1; j_gene: TRBJ2-1; len: 13; abundance: .; v_gene: TRBV9; CDR3aa: CASSTYRGNEQFF; CDR3nt: TGTGCCAGCAGCACATACAGGGGGAATGAGCAGTTCTTC
d_gene: TRBD1; j_gene: TRBJ1-2; len: 14; abundance: once; v_gene: TRBV30; CDR3aa: CAWSHRGQNYGYTF; CDR3nt: TGTGCCTGGAGTCACAGGGGGCAGAACTATGGCTACACCTTC
d_gene: TRBD1; j_gene: TRBJ1-1; len: 14; abundance: .; v_gene: TRBV5-1; CDR3aa: CASSMGQGGTEAFF; CDR3nt: TGCGCCAGCAGCATGGGACAGGGAGGCACTGAAGCTTTCTTT
d_gene: TRBD2; j_gene: TRBJ2-2; len: 16; abundance: .; v_gene: TRBV4-2; CDR3aa: CASSPTGTTNTGELFF; CDR3nt: TGTGCCAGCAGCCCTACCGGGACTACAAACACCGGGGAGCTGTTTTTT
d_gene: TRBD2; j_gene: TRBJ2-1; len: 19; abundance: .; v_gene: TRBV4-1; CDR3aa: CASSQDGGFKAGGPNEQFF; CDR3nt: TGCGCCAGCAGCCAAGATGGGGGATTCAAAGCGGGAGGGCCCAATGAGCAGTTCTTC
d_gene: .; j_gene: TRBJ2-6; len: 18; abundance: .; v_gene: TRBV30; CDR3aa: CAWSVNRQWGPGANVLTF; CDR3nt: TGTGCCTGGAGTGTAAATCGACAGTGGGGGCCTGGGGCCAACGTCCTGACTTTC
d_gene: TRBD2; j_gene: TRBJ2-1; len: 16; abundance: .; v_gene: TRBV9; CDR3aa: CASSVQTSPPYNEQFF; CDR3nt: TGTGCCAGCAGCGTACAGACTAGCCCCCCCTACAATGAGCAGTTCTTC
d_gene: .; j_gene: TRBJ1-6; len: 16; abundance: .; v_gene: TRBV5-1; CDR3aa: CASSPRTADYNSPLHF; CDR3nt: TGCGCCAGCAGCCCACGGACAGCGGATTATAATTCACCCCTCCACTTT
d_gene: .; j_gene: TRBJ1-2; len: 14; abundance: few; v_gene: TRBV5-4; CDR3aa: CASSSRTDPYGYTF; CDR3nt: TGTGCCAGCAGTTCAAGGACAGACCCTTATGGCTACACCTTC
d_gene: .; j_gene: TRBJ2-1; len: 15; abundance: .; v_gene: TRBV5-1; CDR3aa: CASSLAGASYNEQFF; CDR3nt: TGCGCCAGCAGCTTGGCGGGAGCGTCCTACAATGAGCAGTTCTTC
d_gene: TRBD1; j_gene: TRBJ1-5; len: 14; abundance: few; v_gene: TRBV27; CDR3aa: CASSRTGDYQPQHF; CDR3nt: TGTGCCAGCAGCCGGACAGGGGATTATCAGCCCCAGCATTTT
d_gene: TRBD2; j_gene: TRBJ2-3; len: 16; abundance: .; v_gene: TRBV28; CDR3aa: CASSLGLAGGGDTQYF; CDR3nt: TGTGCCAGCAGTTTGGGGCTAGCGGGAGGTGGGGATACGCAGTATTTT
d_gene: TRBD1; j_gene: TRBJ1-2; len: 16; abundance: .; v_gene: TRBV27; CDR3aa: CASSLMGPGQGNGYTF; CDR3nt: TGTGCCAGCAGTTTAATGGGGCCGGGACAGGGGAATGGCTACACCTTC
d_gene: .; j_gene: TRBJ2-7; len: 15; abundance: .; v_gene: TRBV9; CDR3aa: CASSYGGTDIYEQYF; CDR3nt: TGTGCCAGCAGCTATGGGGGGACTGACATTTACGAGCAGTACTTC